A single sample is the source of the 10 T cell receptor beta chains below, sequenced in a study of OX40 agonist ivuxolimab in advanced cancers. The assay was immunoSEQ multiplex PCR, and TCRdb's table has in-frame clones only and misses some. The sample has about 34,000 clones, under 80% seen once. Material: CD4+ or CD8+ T cells sorted from blood, obtained in a trial of the OX40 agonist ivuxolimab. The receptors were sampled from an adult with an advanced solid tumor such as melanoma, head and neck, liver or kidney cancer.

This chain uses TRBV2 with TRBJ1-2; a possible D gene is TRBD1 (6 bases). Germline V gives CDR1 SNHLY, CDR2 FYNNEI. Deletions cut 4 bases from V and 1 base from J, with 7 bases between. The CDR3 covers 13 residues. The CDR3, as DNA: TGTGCCAGCAGTGCAGGGGTTAACTATGGCTACACCTTC. It codes for CASSAGVNYGYTF.

The chain uses TRBV2 and TRBJ1-1; 10 nucleotides align to TRBD1. Germline V gives CDR1 SNHLY, CDR2 FYNNEI. The CDR3 has 14 residues. V was pared by 6 bases and J by 6 bases, with 7 bases of the junction left unmatched. The DNA of the CDR3 is TGTGCCAGCAGCGGACAGGGGGTTAGCGCTGAAGCTTTCTTT. Translated: CASSGQGVSAEAFF.

This chain links TRBV7-9 with TRBJ1-2, with D tentatively TRBD1 (5 bases). Germline V lookup: CDR1 SEHNR, CDR2 FQNEAQ (reference sequence). The V and J ends lost 5 bases and 7 bases respectively, with 14 bases between them. CDR3 size: 13 residues. The CDR3 nucleotides read TGTGCCAGCAGCGTACCCGGGACTGGTGGCTACACCTTC. Protein: CASSVPGTGGYTF.

The rearrangement joins TRBV29-1 to TRBJ1-1; TRBD1 matches 7 bases. Germline trimming cut 6 bases from V and 0 bases from J; bases unmatched to any gene: 13. This CDR3 has 16 amino acids. Germline CDR1 reads SQVTM; CDR2 reads ANQGSEA. This CDR3 is CSVPKLGQNVNTEAFF. The CDR3 region has the DNA TGCAGCGTCCCGAAACTGGGACAGAACGTGAACACTGAAGCTTTCTTT.

In nucleotides, the CDR3 is TGTGCCAGCAGCCATCAGAGCGGGGGTGGTAATGAGCAGTTCTTC. Translated, it gives CASSHQSGGGNEQFF. The V call is TRBV7-2, the J call TRBJ2-1; 8 nucleotides line up with TRBD2. This CDR3 spans 15 amino acids. With 5 bases clipped from V and 7 bases from J, the junction kept 10 bases outside the gene matches. Germline V CDR1 and CDR2: SGHTA, FQGNSA.

The chain uses TRBV28 and TRBJ1-2; 10 bases match TRBD1. V was pared by 4 bases and J by 5 bases, with 7 bases of the junction left unmatched. CDR1 MDHEN and CDR2 SYDVKM come from the germline V gene. CDR3 size: 15 residues. The CDR3 DNA follows: TGTGCCAGCAGTTCTGACCCGGGACAGGGGTATGGCTACACCTTC. It translates to CASSSDPGQGYGYTF.

The chain has TRBV15 and TRBJ1-2; D perhaps matches TRBD1 (5 bases). With 2 bases removed from V and 6 bases from J, the gap between germline ends came to 28 bases. In germline, CDR1 is LNHNV, CDR2 YYDKDF (reference sequence). CDR3 length: 19 residues. CDR3 DNA: TGTGCCACCAGCAGACGACAGCTACCGCGGACGGATGGACACAATGGCTACACCTTC. Its translation is CATSRRQLPRTDGHNGYTF.

The sample holds a few counts of this clone. The chain's CDR3 is CASSQIGQQNTEAFF. The DNA for the CDR3 is TGTGCCAGCAGCCAAATTGGGCAGCAGAACACTGAAGCTTTCTTT. The chain links TRBV14 to TRBJ1-1; D gene unclear. Germline loops: CDR1 SGHDN, CDR2 FVKESK. V gave up 2 bases and J gave up 1 base, with 11 bases separating them. The CDR3 consists of 15 residues.

This chain links TRBV28 with TRBJ1-2; D gene unclear. V was shortened by 2 bases and J by 5 bases, with 6 bases between the two germline ends. The CDR3 extends over 12 amino acids. CDR1 is MDHEN and CDR2 is SYDVKM in the germline V gene. In nucleotides, the CDR3 is TGTGCCAGCAGTTTAATTGCTTATGGCTACACCTTC. Amino acid sequence: CASSLIAYGYTF.

This chain connects TRBV7-6 to TRBJ2-7, with D unclear. V was cut by 1 base and J by 0 bases, with 7 bases left in between. The CDR3 consists of 14 residues. Germline V gene sequence: CDR1 SGHVS, CDR2 FNYEAQ. CDR3 coding DNA: TGTGCCAGCAGCTTAGAGTACAGCTCCTACGAGCAGTACTTC. It codes for CASSLEYSSYEQYF.